This is a list of T cell receptor beta chains from one sample in a study of T cell responses to AZD1222 COVID-19 vaccine. TCRdb's table, derived via immunoSEQ multiplex PCR, lists solely in-frame clones and lacks some. Found here are 69,000 or so clones, about 85% of them singletons; the top ten hold around 1.3%. Sequencing used peripheral blood, obtained 28 days after the second AZD1222 dose. Every receptor here comes from an adult who received the AZD1222 COVID-19 vaccine. Each CDR3 is given with its conserved first and last residue. D genes are given only for firm matches. Expanded clones are given a class, and other clones once, few, many or no size at all.

d_call,j_call,cdr3_length,clone_size,v_call,cdr3_nt,cdr3_aa
TRBD1,TRBJ1-4,15,NA,TRBV19,TGTGCCAGTAGCCCCGGGACAGCAACTAATGAAAAACTGTTTTTT,CASSPGTATNEKLFF
NA,TRBJ1-2,16,NA,TRBV11-2,TGTGCCAGCAGCTTAGATCGACGAGGGGTGGTCGATGGCTACACCTTC,CASSLDRRGVVDGYTF
NA,TRBJ2-3,13,NA,TRBV6-4,TGTGCCAGCAGTGAACAGAACACAGATACGCAGTATTTT,CASSEQNTDTQYF
NA,TRBJ2-7,15,NA,TRBV6-1,TGTGCCAGCAGTGAAGGGGTTGGAGGGGCTTACGAGCAGTACTTC,CASSEGVGGAYEQYF
TRBD2,TRBJ2-1,16,NA,TRBV19,TGTGCCAGTAGTATGCTTGGACTAGCGGAAGACAATGAGCAGTTCTTC,CASSMLGLAEDNEQFF
NA,TRBJ2-2,14,NA,TRBV7-9,TGTGCCAGCAGCTTAGTTGGGCCTTACGGGGAGCTGTTTTTT,CASSLVGPYGELFF
NA,TRBJ1-5,16,NA,TRBV6-2/TRBV6-3,TGTGCCAGCAGTTACTCGTCGGAGGGGGGCAATCAGCCCCAGCATTTT,CASSYSSEGGNQPQHF
NA,TRBJ1-5,14,NA,TRBV5-5,TGTGCCAGCAGCCCTAGGCAGCTAAATCAGCCCCAGCATTTT,CASSPRQLNQPQHF
NA,TRBJ2-2,14,NA,TRBV5-1,TGCGCCAGCAGCTTGGACAGCCTCACCGGGGAGCTGTTTTTT,CASSLDSLTGELFF
TRBD2,TRBJ2-2,16,NA,TRBV5-1,TGCGCCAGCAGCCTCGGACTAGTGGGGACCACCGGGGAGCTGTTTTTT,CASSLGLVGTTGELFF
TRBD1,TRBJ1-2,16,NA,TRBV6-5,TGTGCCAGCAGTTACGATGGGACAGGGGTTCACTATGGCTACACCTTC,CASSYDGTGVHYGYTF
NA,TRBJ2-7,16,NA,TRBV19,TGTGCCAGTACCCCCTCGGGGCCCCTGGGGAGTTACGAGCAGTACTTC,CASTPSGPLGSYEQYF
NA,TRBJ1-5,15,NA,TRBV29-1,TGCAGCGTTGTTAAGGAGGCGGGCTCCAATCAGCCCCAGCATTTT,CSVVKEAGSNQPQHF
TRBD1,TRBJ1-6,17,NA,TRBV5-1,TGCGCCAGCAGCTTGGGGTCGCAGGGGGGAAATAATTCACCCCTCCACTTT,CASSLGSQGGNNSPLHF
NA,TRBJ2-3,13,NA,TRBV29-1,TGCAGCTCAGGGGGGATTGGGGCAGATACGCAGTATTTT,CSSGGIGADTQYF
TRBD2,TRBJ2-3,13,NA,TRBV12-3/TRBV12-4,TGTGCCAGCAGTTCGAGCGGGAGTCATACGCAGTATTTT,CASSSSGSHTQYF
TRBD1,TRBJ1-6,15,NA,TRBV7-2,TGTGCCAGCAGCTTAGAGGGACAGGTTAATTCACCCCTCCACTTT,CASSLEGQVNSPLHF
NA,TRBJ1-5,14,NA,TRBV2,TGTGCCAGCAGTGGGTCCTATAGCAATCAGCCCCAGCATTTT,CASSGSYSNQPQHF
TRBD2,TRBJ2-3,16,NA,TRBV30,TGTGCCTGGAGTGTACTCGGGCGGGAGATCTCAGATACGCAGTATTTT,CAWSVLGREISDTQYF
NA,TRBJ1-1,15,NA,TRBV7-3,TGTGCCAGCAGCTTAACGGGGGCAAGGAACACTGAAGCTTTCTTT,CASSLTGARNTEAFF
TRBD1,TRBJ1-4,15,medium-sized,TRBV30,TGTGCCTGGAGCGGAGGGACAGCCTCTAATGAAAAACTGTTTTTT,CAWSGGTASNEKLFF
TRBD1,TRBJ1-2,13,few,TRBV12-3/TRBV12-4,TGTGCCAGCAGAGACAGGGAGGTGCGGGGCTACACCTTC,CASRDREVRGYTF
NA,TRBJ2-7,15,NA,TRBV14,TGTGCCAGCAGCCGGGGGACTCACACCTTTTACGAGCAGTACTTC,CASSRGTHTFYEQYF
NA,TRBJ1-1,14,NA,TRBV10-2,TGCGCCAGCAGTGATTACGGTAGGAACACTGAAGCTTTCTTT,CASSDYGRNTEAFF
TRBD1,TRBJ1-5,16,NA,TRBV19,TGTGCCAGTAGTATTCGGACAGGGTATGGGGGTCAGCCCCAGCATTTT,CASSIRTGYGGQPQHF
NA,TRBJ2-1,14,few,TRBV19,TGTGCCAGGGGCGACAGATGGGGAGACAATGAGCAGTTCTTC,CARGDRWGDNEQFF
NA,TRBJ2-5,12,once,TRBV19,TGTGCCAGTAACCAGCACCAAGAGACCCAGTACTTC,CASNQHQETQYF
TRBD2,TRBJ2-7,14,NA,TRBV11-2,TGTGCCAGCAGCTTTAGCGGGAGAAACCACGAGCAGTACTTC,CASSFSGRNHEQYF
NA,TRBJ1-2,15,few,TRBV19,TGTGCCAGTCAGACCGGGGCCAGAGGGAACTATGGCTACACCTTC,CASQTGARGNYGYTF
NA,TRBJ2-7,14,NA,TRBV5-1,TGCGCCAGCAGCTTGGACCAGGGGAGGGACGAGCAGTACTTC,CASSLDQGRDEQYF
NA,TRBJ1-1,13,NA,TRBV4-1,TGCGCCAGCAGCCAAAGTCAGGAAACTGAAGCTTTCTTT,CASSQSQETEAFF
NA,TRBJ2-5,15,NA,TRBV7-9,TGTGCCAGCAGTTTCCGGGGTCCCCCGAGGGAGACCCAGTACTTC,CASSFRGPPRETQYF
NA,TRBJ1-6,14,NA,TRBV3-1/TRBV3-2,TGTGCCAGCAGCCAAGGATTAAGGCCCTCACCCCTCCACTTT,CASSQGLRPSPLHF
TRBD1,TRBJ1-2,16,NA,TRBV11-1,TGTGCCAGCAGCCGCGGACAGGGAACAACAGTCTATGGCTACACCTTC,CASSRGQGTTVYGYTF
NA,TRBJ2-1,13,once,TRBV28,TGTGCCAGCGAGCGGACTCTATACAATGAGCAGTTCTTC,CASERTLYNEQFF
TRBD1,TRBJ1-5,15,NA,TRBV11-2,TGTGCCAGTTCAAGATCCGGGACAGTAAATCAGCCCCAGCATTTT,CASSRSGTVNQPQHF
TRBD1,TRBJ1-6,15,NA,TRBV27,TGTGCCAGCAACGGTTTGGGGACAGGGAATTCACCCCTCCACTTT,CASNGLGTGNSPLHF
NA,TRBJ1-2,14,once,TRBV30,TGTGCCTGGAGTGTCCCAGGGGATGGCTATGGCTACACCTTC,CAWSVPGDGYGYTF
NA,TRBJ1-3,13,NA,TRBV5-1,TGCGCCAGCTCTACCAACTCTGGAAACACCATATATTTT,CASSTNSGNTIYF
TRBD1,TRBJ1-5,15,once,TRBV2,TGTGCCAGCAGGGGGACAGCCCTGATCAATCAGCCCCAGCATTTT,CASRGTALINQPQHF
NA,TRBJ2-3,16,NA,TRBV5-1,TGCGCCAGCAGCTTGGCTACCACGGGCGGGACAGATACGCAGTATTTT,CASSLATTGGTDTQYF
TRBD1,TRBJ1-5,15,NA,TRBV4-1,TGCGCCAGCAGCCAAGGGGACAGGGGAAATCAGCCCCAGCATTTT,CASSQGDRGNQPQHF
NA,TRBJ1-4,15,few,TRBV16,TGTGCCAGCAGCCAATCGCAGACGGGAGGGGAAAAACTGTTTTTT,CASSQSQTGGEKLFF
NA,TRBJ2-5,12,NA,TRBV9,TGTGCCAGCAGCCCAAGTGGAGAGACCCAGTACTTC,CASSPSGETQYF
NA,TRBJ2-1,12,few,TRBV5-8,TGTGCCAGCAGCCCTAAGAACAATGAGCAGTTCTTC,CASSPKNNEQFF
NA,TRBJ2-1,17,NA,TRBV5-4,TGTGCCAGCAGCTCCCCGGGACACCAGAGAAACTACAATGAGCAGTTCTTC,CASSSPGHQRNYNEQFF
TRBD2,TRBJ2-5,18,NA,TRBV6-1,TGTGCCAGCAGTGAAATGGTTCTAGCGGGAGGTTGGGGGGGGACCCAGTACTTC,CASSEMVLAGGWGGTQYF
NA,TRBJ1-2,11,NA,TRBV5-6,TGTGCCAGCAGCTCCGGTTATGGCTACACCTTC,CASSSGYGYTF
TRBD2,TRBJ2-1,14,NA,TRBV30,TGTGCCTGGATCGGTCTAGCGGGAAACAATGAGCAGTTCTTC,CAWIGLAGNNEQFF
TRBD1,TRBJ1-1,19,NA,TRBV6-2/TRBV6-3,TGTGCCAGCAGTTCCAACAGAATCGGACAGGGGGAGAAGAACACTGAAGCTTTCTTT,CASSSNRIGQGEKNTEAFF
TRBD2,TRBJ2-1,15,NA,TRBV5-1,TGCGCCAGCAGCTCAACTAGCGGGAGTTACAATGAGCAGTTCTTC,CASSSTSGSYNEQFF
NA,TRBJ1-4,14,NA,TRBV7-9,TGTGCCAGCAGCTTAACGGCAACTAATGAAAAACTGTTTTTT,CASSLTATNEKLFF
NA,TRBJ1-1,14,NA,TRBV6-5,TGTGCCAGCAGTCCAGGGACGGCGAACACTGAAGCTTTCTTT,CASSPGTANTEAFF